This T cell receptor beta chain was retrieved from a study of T cell responses to AZD1222 COVID-19 vaccine. Germline V gene lookup returns CDR1 LNHDA and CDR2 SQIVND (reference sequence). V lost 5 bases, J lost 8 bases, and 21 bases lay in between. CDR3 size: 15 residues. This clone was recorded once. Method: immunoSEQ multiplex PCR; TCRdb's copy keeps in-frame clones and lacks some. This table holds 95,000 to 150,000 clones, approximately 90% found once. The TCR was taken from an adult in good health. The chain combines TRBV19 with TRBJ1-2; D might be TRBD1 (6 bases). The sample in question was peripheral blood, obtained on day 0 of AZD1222 vaccination. CDR3 nucleotides: TGTGCCAGTAGTCCACAGGGATCGGTTTCGCGGGGCTACACCTTC. Its translation: CASSPQGSVSRGYTF. Supplemented by reference TRBV19 and TRBJ1-2, the full variable domain reads DGGITQSPKYLFRKEGQNVTLSCEQNLNHDAMYWYRQDPGQGLRLIYYSQIVNDFQKGDIAEGYSVSREKKESFPLTVTSAQKNPTAFYLCASSPQGSVSRGYTFGSGTRLTVV.